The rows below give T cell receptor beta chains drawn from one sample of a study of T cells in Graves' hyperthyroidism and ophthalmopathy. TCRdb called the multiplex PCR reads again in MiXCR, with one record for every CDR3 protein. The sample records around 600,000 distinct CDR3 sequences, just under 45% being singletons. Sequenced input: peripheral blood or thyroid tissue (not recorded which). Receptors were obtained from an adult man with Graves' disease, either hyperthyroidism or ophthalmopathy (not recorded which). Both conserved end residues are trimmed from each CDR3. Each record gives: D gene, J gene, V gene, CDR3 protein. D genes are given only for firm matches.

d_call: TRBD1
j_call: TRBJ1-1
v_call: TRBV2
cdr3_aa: ASSVRQGVNTEAF

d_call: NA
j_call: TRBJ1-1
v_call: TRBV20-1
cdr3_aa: STLAGTMNTEAF

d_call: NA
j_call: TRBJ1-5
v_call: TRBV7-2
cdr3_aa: ASSYSKGQPQH

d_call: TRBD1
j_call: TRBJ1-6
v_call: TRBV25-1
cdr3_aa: ASSKSTGENSPLH

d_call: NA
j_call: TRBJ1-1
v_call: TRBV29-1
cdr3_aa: SVARGRNTEAF

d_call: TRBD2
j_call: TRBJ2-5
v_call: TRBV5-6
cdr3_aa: ASSPGLGTQETQY

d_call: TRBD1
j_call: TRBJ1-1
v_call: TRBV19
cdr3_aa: ASSIVGQGAGWNTEAF

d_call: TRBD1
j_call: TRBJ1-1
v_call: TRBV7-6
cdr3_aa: ASSRYRRGQKNTEAF

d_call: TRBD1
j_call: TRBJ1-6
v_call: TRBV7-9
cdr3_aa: ASSTGTGGDSPLH

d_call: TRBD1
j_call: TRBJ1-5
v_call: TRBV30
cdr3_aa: AWSVRRQGYQPQH

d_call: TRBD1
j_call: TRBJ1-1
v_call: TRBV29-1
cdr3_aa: SVESGQGATNTEAF

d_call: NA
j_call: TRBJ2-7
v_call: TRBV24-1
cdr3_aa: ATSVTGSKQY

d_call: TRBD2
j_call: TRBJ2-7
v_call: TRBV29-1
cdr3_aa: SVGPAGNYEQY

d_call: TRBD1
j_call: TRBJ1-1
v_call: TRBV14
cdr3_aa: ASSQDKYRGDTEAF

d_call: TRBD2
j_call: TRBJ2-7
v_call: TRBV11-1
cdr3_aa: ASSLGPSGKAYQQY

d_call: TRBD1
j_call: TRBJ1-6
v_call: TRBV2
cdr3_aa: ASSETQTGGSPLH

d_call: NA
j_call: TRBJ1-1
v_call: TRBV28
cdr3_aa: ATCEQGFTEAF

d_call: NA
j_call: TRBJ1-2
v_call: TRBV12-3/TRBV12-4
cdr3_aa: ASSLGHSVGGYT

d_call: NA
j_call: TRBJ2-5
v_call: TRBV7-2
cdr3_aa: ASSPRETQETQY

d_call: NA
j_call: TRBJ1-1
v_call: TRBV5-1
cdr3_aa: ASSLVAGDGDTEAF

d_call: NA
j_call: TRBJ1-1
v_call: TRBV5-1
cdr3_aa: ASSFFQGDTEAF

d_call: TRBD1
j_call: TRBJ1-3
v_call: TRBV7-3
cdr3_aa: ASSRRTGSGGNTIY

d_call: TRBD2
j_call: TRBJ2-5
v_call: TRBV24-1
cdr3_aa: ASSDFPGTSGEYQETQY

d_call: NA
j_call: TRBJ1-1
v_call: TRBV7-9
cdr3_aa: ASSVREGLGNTEAF

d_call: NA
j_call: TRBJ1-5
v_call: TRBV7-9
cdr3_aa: ASSGQINQPQH

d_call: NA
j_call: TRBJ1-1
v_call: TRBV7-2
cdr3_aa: ASSLDRDEAF

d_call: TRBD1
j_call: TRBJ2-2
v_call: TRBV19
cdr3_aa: ASSTGQWAGELF

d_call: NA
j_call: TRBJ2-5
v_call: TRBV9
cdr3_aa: ASSVGPFSY

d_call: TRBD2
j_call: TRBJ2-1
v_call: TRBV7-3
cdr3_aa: ASSPVGGSNYNEQF

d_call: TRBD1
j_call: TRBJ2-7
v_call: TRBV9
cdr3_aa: ASSGTGRKSYEQY

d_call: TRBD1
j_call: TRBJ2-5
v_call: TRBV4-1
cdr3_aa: ASSQGKLQGHQETQY

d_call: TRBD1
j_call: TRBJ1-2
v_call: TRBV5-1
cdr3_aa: ASSLEGGNGYT

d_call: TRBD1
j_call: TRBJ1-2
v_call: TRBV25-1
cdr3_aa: ASSVAGQGGGYT

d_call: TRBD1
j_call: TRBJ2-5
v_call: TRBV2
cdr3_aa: ASSREDRGVLETQY

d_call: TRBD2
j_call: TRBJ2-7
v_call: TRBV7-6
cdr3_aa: ASSSQTSGRSSYEQY

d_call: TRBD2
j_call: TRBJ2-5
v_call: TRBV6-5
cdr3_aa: ASSYSIAGHQETQY

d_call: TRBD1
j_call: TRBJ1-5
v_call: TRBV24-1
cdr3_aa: ATSDTTGDEPQH

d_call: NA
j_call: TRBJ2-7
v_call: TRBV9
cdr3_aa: ATPLRDKTSNEQY

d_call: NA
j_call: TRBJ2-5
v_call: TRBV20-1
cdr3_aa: SARLGTQETQY

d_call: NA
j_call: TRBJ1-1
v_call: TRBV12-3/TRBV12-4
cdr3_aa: ASSLFEGSPEAF

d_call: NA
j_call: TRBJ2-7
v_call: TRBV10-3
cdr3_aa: AISDSSSYEQY

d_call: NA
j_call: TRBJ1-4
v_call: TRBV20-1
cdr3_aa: SAEDNRAANEKLF

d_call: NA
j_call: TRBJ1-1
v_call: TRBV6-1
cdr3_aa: ASSVDREPPKAF

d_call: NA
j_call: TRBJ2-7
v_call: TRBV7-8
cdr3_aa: ASSETGRSYEQY

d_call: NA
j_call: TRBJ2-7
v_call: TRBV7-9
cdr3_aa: ASSSRDGKVRDEQY